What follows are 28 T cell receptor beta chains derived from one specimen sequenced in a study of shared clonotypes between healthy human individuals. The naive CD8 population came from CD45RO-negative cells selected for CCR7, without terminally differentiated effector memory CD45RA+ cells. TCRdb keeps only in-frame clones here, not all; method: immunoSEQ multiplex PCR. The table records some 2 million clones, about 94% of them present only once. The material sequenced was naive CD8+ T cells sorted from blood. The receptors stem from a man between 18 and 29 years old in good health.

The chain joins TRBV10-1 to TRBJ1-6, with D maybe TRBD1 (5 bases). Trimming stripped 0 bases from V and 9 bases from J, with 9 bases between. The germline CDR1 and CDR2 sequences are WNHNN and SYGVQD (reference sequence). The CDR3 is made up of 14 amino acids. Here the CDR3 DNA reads TGCGCCAGCAGTGAGTCTAGGGGTGGTTCACCCCTCCACTTT. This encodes CASSESRGGSPLHF.

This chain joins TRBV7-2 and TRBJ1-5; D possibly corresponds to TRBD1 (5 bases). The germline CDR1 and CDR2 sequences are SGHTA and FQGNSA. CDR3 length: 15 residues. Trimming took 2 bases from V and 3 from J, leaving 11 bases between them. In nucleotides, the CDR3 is TGTGCCAGCAGCTTAAGAGGGGCCCTCAATCAGCCCCAGCATTTT. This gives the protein CASSLRGALNQPQHF.

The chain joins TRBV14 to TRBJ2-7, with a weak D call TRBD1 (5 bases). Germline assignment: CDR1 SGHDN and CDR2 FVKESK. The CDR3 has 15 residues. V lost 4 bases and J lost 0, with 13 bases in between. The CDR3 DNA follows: TGTGCCAGCAGCCCCCTGGCAGGGCTCTCCTACGAGCAGTACTTC. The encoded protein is CASSPLAGLSYEQYF.

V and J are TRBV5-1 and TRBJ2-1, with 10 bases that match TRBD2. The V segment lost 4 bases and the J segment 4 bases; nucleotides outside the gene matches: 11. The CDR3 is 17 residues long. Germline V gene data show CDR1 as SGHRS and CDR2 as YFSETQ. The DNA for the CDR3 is TGCGCCAGCAGCCTGGGGCCTAGCGGGGGTGTTTACAATGAGCAGTTCTTC. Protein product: CASSLGPSGGVYNEQFF.

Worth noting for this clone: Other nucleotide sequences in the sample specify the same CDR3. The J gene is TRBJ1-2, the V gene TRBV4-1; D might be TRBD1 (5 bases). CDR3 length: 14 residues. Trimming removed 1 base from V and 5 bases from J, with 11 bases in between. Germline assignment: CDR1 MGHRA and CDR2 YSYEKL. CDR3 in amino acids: CASSQGGRDYGYTF. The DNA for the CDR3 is TGCGCCAGCAGCCAAGGGGGCAGGGATTATGGCTACACCTTC.

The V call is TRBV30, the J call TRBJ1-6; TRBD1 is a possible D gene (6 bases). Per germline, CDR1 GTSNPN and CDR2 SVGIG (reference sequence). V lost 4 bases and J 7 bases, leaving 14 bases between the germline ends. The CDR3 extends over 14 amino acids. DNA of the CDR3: TGTGCCTGGATGTCACCAGGGGCCAATTCACCCCTCCACTTT. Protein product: CAWMSPGANSPLHF.

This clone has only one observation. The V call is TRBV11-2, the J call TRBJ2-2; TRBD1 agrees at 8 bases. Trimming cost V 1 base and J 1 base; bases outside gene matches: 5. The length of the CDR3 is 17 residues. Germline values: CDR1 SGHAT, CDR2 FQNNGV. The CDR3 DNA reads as TGTGCCAGCAGCTTAGCAGGACAGGGTATGAACACCGGGGAGCTGTTTTTT. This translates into CASSLAGQGMNTGELFF. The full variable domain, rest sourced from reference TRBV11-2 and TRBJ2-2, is EAGVAQSPRYKIIEKRQSVAFWCNPISGHATLYWYQQILGQGPKLLIQFQNNGVVDDSQLPKDRFSAERLKGVDSTLKIQPAKLEDSAVYLCASSLAGQGMNTGELFFGEGSRLTVL.

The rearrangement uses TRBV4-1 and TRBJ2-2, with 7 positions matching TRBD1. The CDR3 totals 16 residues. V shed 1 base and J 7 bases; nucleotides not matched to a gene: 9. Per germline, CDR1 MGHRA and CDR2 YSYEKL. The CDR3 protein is CASSQALTGTSGELFF. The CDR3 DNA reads TGCGCCAGCAGCCAAGCCCTGACAGGGACGAGCGGGGAGCTGTTTTTT.

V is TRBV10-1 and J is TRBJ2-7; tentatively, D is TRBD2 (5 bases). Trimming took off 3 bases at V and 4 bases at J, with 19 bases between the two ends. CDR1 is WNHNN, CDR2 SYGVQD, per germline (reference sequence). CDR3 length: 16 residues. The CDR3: CASSEKGGPGGYEQYF. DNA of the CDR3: TGCGCCAGCAGTGAAAAAGGAGGTCCGGGTGGTTACGAGCAGTACTTC.

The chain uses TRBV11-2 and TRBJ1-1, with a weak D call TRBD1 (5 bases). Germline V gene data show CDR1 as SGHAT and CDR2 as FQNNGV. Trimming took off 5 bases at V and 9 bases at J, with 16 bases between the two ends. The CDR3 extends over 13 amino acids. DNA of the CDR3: TGTGCCAGCAGCCCCTCTGTAGGGGCGCAAGCTTTCTTT. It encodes CASSPSVGAQAFF. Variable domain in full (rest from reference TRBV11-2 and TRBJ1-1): EAGVAQSPRYKIIEKRQSVAFWCNPISGHATLYWYQQILGQGPKLLIQFQNNGVVDDSQLPKDRFSAERLKGVDSTLKIQPAKLEDSAVYLCASSPSVGAQAFFGQGTRLTVV.

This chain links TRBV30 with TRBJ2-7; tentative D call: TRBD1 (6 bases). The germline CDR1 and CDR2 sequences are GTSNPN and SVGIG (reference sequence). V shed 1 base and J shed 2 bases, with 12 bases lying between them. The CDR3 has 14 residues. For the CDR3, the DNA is TGTGCCTGGAGTGAAACAGGGCGAACCTACGAGCAGTACTTC. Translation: CAWSETGRTYEQYF. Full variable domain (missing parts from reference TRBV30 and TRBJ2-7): SQTIHQWPATLVQPVGSPLSLECTVEGTSNPNLYWYRQAAGRGLQLLFYSVGIGQISSEVPQNLSASRPQDRQFILSSKKLLLSDSGFYLCAWSETGRTYEQYFGPGTRLTVT.

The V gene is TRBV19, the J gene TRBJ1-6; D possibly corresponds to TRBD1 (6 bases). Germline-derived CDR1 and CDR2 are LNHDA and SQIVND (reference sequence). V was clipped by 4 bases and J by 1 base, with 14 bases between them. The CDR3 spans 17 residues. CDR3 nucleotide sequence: TGTGCCAGTAGTACGCCAAACCAGGGGTCCTATAATTCACCCCTCCACTTT. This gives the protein CASSTPNQGSYNSPLHF.

CDR3 coding DNA: TGTGCCAGCAGCCCCCACGTATCTCAAGAGACCCAGTACTTC. The encoded protein is CASSPHVSQETQYF. The V and J genes are TRBV7-9 and TRBJ2-5; D gene ambiguous. Trimming shortened V by 5 bases and J by 2 bases, and 12 bases separated the two germline ends. Germline V gives CDR1 SEHNR, CDR2 FQNEAQ (reference sequence). The CDR3 consists of 14 residues.

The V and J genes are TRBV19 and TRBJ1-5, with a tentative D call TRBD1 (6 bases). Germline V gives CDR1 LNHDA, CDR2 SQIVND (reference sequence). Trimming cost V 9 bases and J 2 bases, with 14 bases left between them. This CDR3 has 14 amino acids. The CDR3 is CASAEGGRNQPQHF. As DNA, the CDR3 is TGTGCCAGCGCCGAGGGGGGTCGCAATCAGCCCCAGCATTTT. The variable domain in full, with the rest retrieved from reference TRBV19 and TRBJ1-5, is DGGITQSPKYLFRKEGQNVTLSCEQNLNHDAMYWYRQDPGQGLRLIYYSQIVNDFQKGDIAEGYSVSREKKESFPLTVTSAQKNPTAFYLCASAEGGRNQPQHFGDGTRLSIL.

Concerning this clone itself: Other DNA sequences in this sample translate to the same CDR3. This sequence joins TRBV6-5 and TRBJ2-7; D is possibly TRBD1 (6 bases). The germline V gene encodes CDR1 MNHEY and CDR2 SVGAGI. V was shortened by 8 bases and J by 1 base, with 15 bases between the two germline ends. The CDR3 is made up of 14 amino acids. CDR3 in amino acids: CASSMGQGSYEQYF. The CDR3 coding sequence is TGTGCCAGCTCTATGGGGCAGGGGTCCTACGAGCAGTACTTC.

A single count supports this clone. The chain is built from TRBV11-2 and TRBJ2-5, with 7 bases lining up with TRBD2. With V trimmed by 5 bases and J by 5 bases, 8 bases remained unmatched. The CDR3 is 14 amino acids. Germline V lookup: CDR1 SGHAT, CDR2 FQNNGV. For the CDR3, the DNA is TGTGCCAGCAGCCAGACGGTGCGGGGGGAGACCCAGTACTTC. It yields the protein CASSQTVRGETQYF.

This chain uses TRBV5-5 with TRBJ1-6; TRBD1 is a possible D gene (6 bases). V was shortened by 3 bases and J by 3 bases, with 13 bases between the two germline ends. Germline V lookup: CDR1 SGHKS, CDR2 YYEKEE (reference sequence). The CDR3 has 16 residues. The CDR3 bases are TGTGCCAGCAGCTCCTTAGACAGGAACTATAATTCACCCCTCCACTTT. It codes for CASSSLDRNYNSPLHF. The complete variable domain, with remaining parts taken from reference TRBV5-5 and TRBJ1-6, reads DAGVTQSPTHLIKTRGQQVTLRCSPISGHKSVSWYQQVLGQGPQFIFQYYEKEERGRGNFPDRFSARQFPNYSSELNVNALLLGDSALYLCASSSLDRNYNSPLHFGNGTRLTVT.

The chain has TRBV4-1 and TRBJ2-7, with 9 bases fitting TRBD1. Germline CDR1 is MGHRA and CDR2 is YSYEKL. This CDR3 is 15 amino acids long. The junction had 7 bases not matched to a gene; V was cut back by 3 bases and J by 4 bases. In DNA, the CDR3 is TGCGCCAGCAGCCAGCCGGGACAGGGTATGTACGAGCAGTACTTC. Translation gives CASSQPGQGMYEQYF.

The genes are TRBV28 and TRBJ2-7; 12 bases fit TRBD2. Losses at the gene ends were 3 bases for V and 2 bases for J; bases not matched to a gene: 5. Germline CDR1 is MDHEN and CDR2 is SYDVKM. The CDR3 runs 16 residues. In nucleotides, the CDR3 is TGTGCCAGCAGTTTCGAGACTAGCGGGGGAACCTACGAGCAGTACTTC. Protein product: CASSFETSGGTYEQYF.

CDR3 sequence: CASSFDSHSNQPQHF. The CDR3, as DNA: TGTGCCAGCAGCTTCGACAGTCATAGCAATCAGCCCCAGCATTTT. The gene calls are TRBV7-9 and TRBJ1-5, with a weak D call TRBD1 (5 bases). CDR3 length: 15 residues. Germline V gene data show CDR1 as SEHNR and CDR2 as FQNEAQ (reference sequence). V was cut by 3 bases and J by 0 bases, with 9 bases left in between.

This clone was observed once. CDR3 DNA: TGTGCCAGCAGCTTCGCGGGCGGCGGGGCCACTGAAGCTTTCTTT. This sequence encodes CASSFAGGGATEAFF. The chain couples TRBV5-6 to TRBJ1-1; TRBD1 might be the D (5 bases). The CDR3 runs 15 residues. V was cut by 2 bases and J by 4 bases, with 15 bases left in between. The V gene's germline CDR1 is SGHDT and CDR2 YYEEEE.

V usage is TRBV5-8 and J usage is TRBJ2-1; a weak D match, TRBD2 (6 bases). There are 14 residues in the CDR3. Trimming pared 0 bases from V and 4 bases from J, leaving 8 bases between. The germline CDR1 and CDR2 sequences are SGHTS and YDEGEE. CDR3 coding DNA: TGTGCCAGCAGCTTGGGGACTACTTACAATGAGCAGTTCTTC. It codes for CASSLGTTYNEQFF.

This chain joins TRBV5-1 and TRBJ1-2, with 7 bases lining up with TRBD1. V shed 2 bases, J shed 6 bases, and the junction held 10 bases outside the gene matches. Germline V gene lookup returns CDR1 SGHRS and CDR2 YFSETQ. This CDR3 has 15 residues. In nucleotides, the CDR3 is TGCGCCAGCAGCTTTAACTCAGGGGGAGTAGATGGCTACACCTTC. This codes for CASSFNSGGVDGYTF.

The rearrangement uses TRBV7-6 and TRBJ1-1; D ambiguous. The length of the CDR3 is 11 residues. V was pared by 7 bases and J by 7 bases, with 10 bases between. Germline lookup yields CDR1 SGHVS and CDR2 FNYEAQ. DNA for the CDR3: TGTGCCAGCACCTCGAATGGTGAAGCTTTCTTT. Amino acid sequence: CASTSNGEAFF. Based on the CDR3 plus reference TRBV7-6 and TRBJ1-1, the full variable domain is GAGVSQSPRYKVTKRGQDVALRCDPISGHVSLYWYRQALGQGPEFLTYFNYEAQQDKSGLPNDRFSAERPEGSISTLTIQRTEQRDSAMYRCASTSNGEAFFGQGTRLTVV.

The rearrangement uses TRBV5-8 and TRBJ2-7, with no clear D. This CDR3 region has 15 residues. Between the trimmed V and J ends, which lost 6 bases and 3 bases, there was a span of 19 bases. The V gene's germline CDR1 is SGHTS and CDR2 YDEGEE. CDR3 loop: CASTLSDGEIYEQYF. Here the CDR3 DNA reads TGTGCCAGCACCCTAAGTGATGGAGAGATCTACGAGCAGTACTTC. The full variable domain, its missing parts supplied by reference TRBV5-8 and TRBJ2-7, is EAGVTQSPTHLIKTRGQQATLRCSPISGHTSVYWYQQALGLGLQFLLWYDEGEERNRGNFPPRFSGRQFPNYSSELNVNALELEDSALYLCASTLSDGEIYEQYFGPGTRLTVT.

The CDR3 DNA reads TGTGCCAGCAGCTTGGGTGTCAGCTACTACGAGCAGTACTTC. Its translation is CASSLGVSYYEQYF. The chain joins TRBV5-5 to TRBJ2-7, with D uncertain. Germline loops: CDR1 SGHKS, CDR2 YYEKEE (reference sequence). The V end was cut by 0 bases, the J end by 3 bases, with 10 bases between. The CDR3 is 14 amino acids.

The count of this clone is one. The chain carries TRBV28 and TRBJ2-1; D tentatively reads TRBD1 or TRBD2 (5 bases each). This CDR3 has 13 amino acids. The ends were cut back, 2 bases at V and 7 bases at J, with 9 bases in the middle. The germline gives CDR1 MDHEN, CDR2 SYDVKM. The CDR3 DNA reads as TGTGCCAGCAGTTTAGGGGGTACGAATGAGCAGTTCTTC. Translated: CASSLGGTNEQFF.

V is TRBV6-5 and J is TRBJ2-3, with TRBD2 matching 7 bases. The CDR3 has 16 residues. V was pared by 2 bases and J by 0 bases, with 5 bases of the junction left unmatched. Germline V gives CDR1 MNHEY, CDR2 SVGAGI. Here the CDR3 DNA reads TGTGCCAGCAGTTACGCTAGCGGAGGGAGCACAGATACGCAGTATTTT. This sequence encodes CASSYASGGSTDTQYF.